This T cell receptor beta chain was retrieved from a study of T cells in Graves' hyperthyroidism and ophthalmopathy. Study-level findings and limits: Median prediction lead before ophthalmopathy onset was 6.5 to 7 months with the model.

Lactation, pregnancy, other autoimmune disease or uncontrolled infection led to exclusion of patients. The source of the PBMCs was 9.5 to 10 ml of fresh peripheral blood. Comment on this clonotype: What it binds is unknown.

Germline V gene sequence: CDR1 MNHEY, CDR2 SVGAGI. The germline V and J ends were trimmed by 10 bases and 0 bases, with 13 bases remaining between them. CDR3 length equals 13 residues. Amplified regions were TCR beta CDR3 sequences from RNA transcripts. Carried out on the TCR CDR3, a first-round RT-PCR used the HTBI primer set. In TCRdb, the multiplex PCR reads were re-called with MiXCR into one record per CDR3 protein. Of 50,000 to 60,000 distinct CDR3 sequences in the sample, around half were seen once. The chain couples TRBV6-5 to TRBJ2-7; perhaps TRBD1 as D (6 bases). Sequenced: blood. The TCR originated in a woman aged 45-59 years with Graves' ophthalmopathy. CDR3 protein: CATGQLSSYEQYF. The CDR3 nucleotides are TGTGCCACCGGACAGCTTAGCTCCTACGAGCAGTACTTC.